Below are 3 T cell receptor beta chains sequenced from a single sample in a study of T cell changes during pregnancy in multiple sclerosis. Clones were sequenced by immunoSEQ multiplex PCR, and TCRdb holds only the in-frame ones, with some missing. The top ten hold about 1.6% of the sample, which has some 90,000 clones, 91% seen once. Sample: peripheral blood, taken after pregnancy. Receptors originate from a female donor in good health, enrolled as a control in a pregnancy study.

This chain uses TRBV28 with TRBJ2-1, with 10 positions matching TRBD2. Germline V gene data show CDR1 as MDHEN and CDR2 as SYDVKM. V trimming: 6 bases; J trimming: 4 bases; junction bases outside the gene matches: 6. CDR3 length equals 15 residues. CDR3 residues: CASRNSGGPYNEQFF. The CDR3 nucleotides read TGTGCCAGCAGAAATAGCGGGGGGCCTTACAATGAGCAGTTCTTC.

The J gene is TRBJ2-7, the V gene TRBV5-1, with D perhaps TRBD2 (6 bases). Trimming removed 5 bases at V and 5 bases at J, with 17 bases between. This CDR3 has 14 amino acids. Germline CDR1 reads SGHRS; CDR2 reads YFSETQ. The CDR3 region is CASRAQPGLDEQYF. DNA for the CDR3: TGCGCCAGCAGGGCCCAGCCGGGACTGGACGAGCAGTACTTC.

V gene TRBV7-7 combines with J gene TRBJ2-2; TRBD2 agrees at 8 bases. The germline gives CDR1 SSHAT, CDR2 FNYEAQ (reference sequence). The CDR3 sequence is 13 residues long. The CDR3 sequence is CAVPGTSNGELFF. CDR3 in DNA: TGTGCTGTACCCGGGACTAGTAACGGGGAGCTGTTTTTT. Complete variable domain (other parts from reference TRBV7-7 and TRBJ2-2): GAGVSQSPRYKVTKRGQDVTLRCDPISSHATLYWYQQALGQGPEFLTYFNYEAQPDKSGLPSDRFSAERPEGSISTLTIQRTEQRDSAMYRCAVPGTSNGELFFGEGSRLTVL.